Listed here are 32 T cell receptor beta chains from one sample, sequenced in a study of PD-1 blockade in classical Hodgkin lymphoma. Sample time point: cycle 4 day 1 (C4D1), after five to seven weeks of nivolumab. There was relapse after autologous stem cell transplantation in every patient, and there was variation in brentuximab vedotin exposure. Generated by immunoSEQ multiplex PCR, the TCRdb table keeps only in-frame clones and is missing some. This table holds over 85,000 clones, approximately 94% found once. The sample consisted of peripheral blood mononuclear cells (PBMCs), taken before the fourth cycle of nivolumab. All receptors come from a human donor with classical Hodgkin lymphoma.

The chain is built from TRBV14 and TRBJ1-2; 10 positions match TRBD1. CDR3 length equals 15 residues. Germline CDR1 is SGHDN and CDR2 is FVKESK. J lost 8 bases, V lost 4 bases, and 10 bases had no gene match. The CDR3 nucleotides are TGTGCCAGCAGCCGCCGGGACAGGGGCCCTTGGGGCTACACCTTC. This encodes CASSRRDRGPWGYTF.

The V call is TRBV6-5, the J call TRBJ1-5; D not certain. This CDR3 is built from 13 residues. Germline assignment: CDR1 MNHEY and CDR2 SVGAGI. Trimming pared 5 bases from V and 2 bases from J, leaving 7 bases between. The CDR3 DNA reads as TGTGCCAGCAGTCTCCAAGGCAATCAGCCCCAGCATTTT. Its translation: CASSLQGNQPQHF.

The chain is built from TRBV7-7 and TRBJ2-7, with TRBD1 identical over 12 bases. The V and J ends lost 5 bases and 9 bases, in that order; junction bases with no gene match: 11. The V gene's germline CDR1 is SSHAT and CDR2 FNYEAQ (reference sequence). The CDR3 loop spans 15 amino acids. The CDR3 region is CASSPGTGGDGGQYF. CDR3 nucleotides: TGTGCCAGCAGCCCCGGGACAGGGGGCGATGGTGGGCAGTACTTC.

The CDR3 protein is CASSLAGGNQPQHF. Written as DNA, the CDR3 is TGTGCCAGCAGCTTAGCAGGGGGCAATCAGCCCCAGCATTTT. This chain connects TRBV7-9 to TRBJ1-5, with D perhaps TRBD1 (5 bases). From germline, CDR1 is SEHNR and CDR2 FQNEAQ (reference sequence). This CDR3 region has 14 residues. Trimming took 0 bases from V and 2 from J, leaving 5 bases between them.

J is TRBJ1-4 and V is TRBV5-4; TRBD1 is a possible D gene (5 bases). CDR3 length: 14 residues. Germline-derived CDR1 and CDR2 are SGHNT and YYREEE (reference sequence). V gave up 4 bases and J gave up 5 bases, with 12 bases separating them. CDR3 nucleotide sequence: TGTGCCAGCAGCCTTGACAGCATAAATGAAAAACTGTTTTTT. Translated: CASSLDSINEKLFF.

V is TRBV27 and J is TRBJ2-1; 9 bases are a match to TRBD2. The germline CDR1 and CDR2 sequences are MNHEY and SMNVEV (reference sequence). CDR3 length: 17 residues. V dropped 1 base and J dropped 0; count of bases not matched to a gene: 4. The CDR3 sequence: CASSLLVSGSSYNEQFF. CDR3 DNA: TGTGCCAGCAGTTTATTGGTTAGCGGGAGCTCCTACAATGAGCAGTTCTTC.

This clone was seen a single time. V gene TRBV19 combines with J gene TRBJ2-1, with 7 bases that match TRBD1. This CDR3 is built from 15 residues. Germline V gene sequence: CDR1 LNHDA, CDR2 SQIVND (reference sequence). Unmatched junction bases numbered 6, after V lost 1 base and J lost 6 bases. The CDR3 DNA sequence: TGTGCCAGTAGTATAGTGAGGGGGCTCAGCAATGAGCAGTTCTTC. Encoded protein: CASSIVRGLSNEQFF.

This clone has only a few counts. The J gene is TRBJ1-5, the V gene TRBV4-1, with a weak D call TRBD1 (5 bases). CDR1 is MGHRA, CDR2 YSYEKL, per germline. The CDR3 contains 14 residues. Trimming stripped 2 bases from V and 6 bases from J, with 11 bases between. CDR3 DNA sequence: TGCGCCAGCAGCCAAAGGCAGGGTGGTCAGCCCCAGCATTTT. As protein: CASSQRQGGQPQHF.

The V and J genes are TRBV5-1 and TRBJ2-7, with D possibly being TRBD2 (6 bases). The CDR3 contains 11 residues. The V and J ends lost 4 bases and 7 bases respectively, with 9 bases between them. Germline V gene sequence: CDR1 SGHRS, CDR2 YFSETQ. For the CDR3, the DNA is TGCGCCAGCAGCCTTGGGAGGGAGCAGTACTTC. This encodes CASSLGREQYF.

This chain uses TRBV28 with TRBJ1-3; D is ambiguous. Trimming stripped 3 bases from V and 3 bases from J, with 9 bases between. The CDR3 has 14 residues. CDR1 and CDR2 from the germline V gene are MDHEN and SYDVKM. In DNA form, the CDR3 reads TGTGCCAGCAGTTTCTCATCGGGTGGAAACACCATATATTTT. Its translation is CASSFSSGGNTIYF.

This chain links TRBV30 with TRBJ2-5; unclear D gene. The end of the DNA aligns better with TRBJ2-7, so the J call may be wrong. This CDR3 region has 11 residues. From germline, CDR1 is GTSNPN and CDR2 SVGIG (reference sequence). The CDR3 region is CAWSVLYEQYF. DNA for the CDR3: TGTGCCTGGAGTGTACTCTACGAGCAGTACTTC.

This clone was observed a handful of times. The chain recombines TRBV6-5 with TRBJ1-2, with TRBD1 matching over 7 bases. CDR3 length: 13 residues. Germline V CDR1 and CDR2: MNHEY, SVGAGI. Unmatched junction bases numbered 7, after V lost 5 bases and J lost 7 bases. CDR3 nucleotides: TGTGCCAGCAGTAGTACAGGGGTCTCTGGCTACACCTTC. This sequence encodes CASSSTGVSGYTF.

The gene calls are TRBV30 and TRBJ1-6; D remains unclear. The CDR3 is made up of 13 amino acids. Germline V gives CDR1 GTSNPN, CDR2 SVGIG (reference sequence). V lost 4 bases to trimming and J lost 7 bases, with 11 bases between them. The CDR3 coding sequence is TGTGCCTGGACTCCCGATGGGAATTCACCCCTCCACTTT. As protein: CAWTPDGNSPLHF.

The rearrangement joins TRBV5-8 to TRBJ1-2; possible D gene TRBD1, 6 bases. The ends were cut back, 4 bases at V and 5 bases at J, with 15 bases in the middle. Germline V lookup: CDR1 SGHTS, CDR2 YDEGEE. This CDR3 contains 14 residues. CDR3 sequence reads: CASSLTDSLYGYTF. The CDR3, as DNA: TGTGCCAGCAGCCTGACGGACAGCTTGTATGGCTACACCTTC.

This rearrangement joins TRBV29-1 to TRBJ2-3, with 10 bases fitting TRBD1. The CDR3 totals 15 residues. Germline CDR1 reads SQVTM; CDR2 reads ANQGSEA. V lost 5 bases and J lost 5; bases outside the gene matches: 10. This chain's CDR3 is CSVLGQGNPGDTQYF. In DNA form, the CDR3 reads TGCAGCGTTTTGGGACAGGGGAACCCGGGAGATACGCAGTATTTT.

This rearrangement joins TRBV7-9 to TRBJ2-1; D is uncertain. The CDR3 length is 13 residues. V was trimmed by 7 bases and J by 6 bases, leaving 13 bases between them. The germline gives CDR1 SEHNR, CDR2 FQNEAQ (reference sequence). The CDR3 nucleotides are TGTGCCAGCAACGTTTTAGTCAGCAATGAGCAGTTCTTC. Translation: CASNVLVSNEQFF.

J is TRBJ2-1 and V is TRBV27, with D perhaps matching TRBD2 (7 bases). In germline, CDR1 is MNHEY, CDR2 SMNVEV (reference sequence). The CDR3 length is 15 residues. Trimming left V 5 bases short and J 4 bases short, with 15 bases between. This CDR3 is CASSPTQGGYNEQFF. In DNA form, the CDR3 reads TGTGCCAGCAGTCCAACACAGGGAGGGTACAATGAGCAGTTCTTC.

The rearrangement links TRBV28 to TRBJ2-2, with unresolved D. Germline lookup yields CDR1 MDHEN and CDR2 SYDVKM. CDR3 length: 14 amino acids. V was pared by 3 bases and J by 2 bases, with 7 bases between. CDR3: CASSFPANTGELFF. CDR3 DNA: TGTGCCAGCAGTTTCCCCGCCAACACCGGGGAGCTGTTTTTT.

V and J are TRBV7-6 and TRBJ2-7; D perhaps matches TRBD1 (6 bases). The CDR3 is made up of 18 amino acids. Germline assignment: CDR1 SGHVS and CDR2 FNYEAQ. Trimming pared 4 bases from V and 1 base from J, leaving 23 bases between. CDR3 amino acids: CASSSTGTPHPPSYEQYF. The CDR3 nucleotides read TGTGCCAGCAGCTCCACAGGGACCCCACACCCCCCTTCCTACGAGCAGTACTTC.

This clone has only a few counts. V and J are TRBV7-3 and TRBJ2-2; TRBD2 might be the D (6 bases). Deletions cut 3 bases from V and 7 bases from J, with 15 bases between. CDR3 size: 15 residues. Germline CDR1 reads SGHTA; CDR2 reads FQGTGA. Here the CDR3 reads CASSFPGGSSGELFF. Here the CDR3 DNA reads TGTGCCAGCAGCTTCCCCGGAGGGAGTAGCGGGGAGCTGTTTTTT.

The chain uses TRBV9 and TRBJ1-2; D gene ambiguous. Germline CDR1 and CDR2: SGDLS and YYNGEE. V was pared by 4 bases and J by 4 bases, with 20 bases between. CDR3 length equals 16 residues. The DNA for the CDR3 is TGTGCCAGCAGCCCCTCCCGCGTGTTAAGCTTCTATGGCTACACCTTC. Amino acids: CASSPSRVLSFYGYTF.

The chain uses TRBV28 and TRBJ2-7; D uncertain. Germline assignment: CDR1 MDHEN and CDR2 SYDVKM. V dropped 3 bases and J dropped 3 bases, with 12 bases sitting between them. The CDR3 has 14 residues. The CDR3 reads CASSFRAEHYEQYF. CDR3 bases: TGTGCCAGCAGTTTTCGTGCGGAGCACTACGAGCAGTACTTC.

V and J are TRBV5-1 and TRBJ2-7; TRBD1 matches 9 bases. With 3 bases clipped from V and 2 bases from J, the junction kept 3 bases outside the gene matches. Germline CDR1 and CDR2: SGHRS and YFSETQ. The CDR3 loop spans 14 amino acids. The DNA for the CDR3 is TGCGCCAGCAGCTGGGGACAGGGCCCCTACGAGCAGTACTTC. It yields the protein CASSWGQGPYEQYF. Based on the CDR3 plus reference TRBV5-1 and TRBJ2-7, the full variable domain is KAGVTQTPRYLIKTRGQQVTLSCSPISGHRSVSWYQQTPGQGLQFLFEYFSETQRNKGNFPGRFSGRQFSNSRSEMNVSTLELGDSALYLCASSWGQGPYEQYFGPGTRLTVT.

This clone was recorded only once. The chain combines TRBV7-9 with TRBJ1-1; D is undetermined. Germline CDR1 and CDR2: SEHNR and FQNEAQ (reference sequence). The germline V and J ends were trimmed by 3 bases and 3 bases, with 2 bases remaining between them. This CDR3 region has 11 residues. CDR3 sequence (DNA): TGTGCCAGCAGCTTCGACACTGAAGCTTTCTTT. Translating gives CASSFDTEAFF.

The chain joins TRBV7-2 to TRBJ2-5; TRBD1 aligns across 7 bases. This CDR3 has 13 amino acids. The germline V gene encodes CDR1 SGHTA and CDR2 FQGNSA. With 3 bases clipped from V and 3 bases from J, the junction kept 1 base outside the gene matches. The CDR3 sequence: CASSFTGEETQYF. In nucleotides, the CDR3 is TGTGCCAGCAGCTTTACAGGGGAAGAGACCCAGTACTTC.

The CDR3 loop reads CASSYSPRHNEKLFF. CDR3 sequence (DNA): TGTGCCAGCAGTTACTCTCCGAGGCATAATGAAAAACTGTTTTTT. The chain links TRBV6-5 to TRBJ1-4; D gene unclear. Germline CDR1 MNHEY, CDR2 SVGAGI. Trimming removed 0 bases at V and 4 bases at J, with 9 bases between. This CDR3 region has 15 residues.

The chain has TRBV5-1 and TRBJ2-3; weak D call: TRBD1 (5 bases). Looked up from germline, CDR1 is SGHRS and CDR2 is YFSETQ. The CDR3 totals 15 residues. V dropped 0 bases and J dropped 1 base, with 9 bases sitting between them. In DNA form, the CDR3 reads TGCGCCAGCAGCTTGGGGGGCAAGGGCACAGATACGCAGTATTTT. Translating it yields CASSLGGKGTDTQYF.

The CDR3 DNA sequence: TGTGCCAGCAGCCGTGACTTTGGCTACACCTTC. It codes for CASSRDFGYTF. The chain recombines TRBV7-9 with TRBJ1-2; D is uncertain. The CDR3 covers 11 residues. Trimming took 5 bases from V and 7 from J, leaving 8 bases between them. Germline CDR1 reads SEHNR; CDR2 reads FQNEAQ (reference sequence).

As DNA, the CDR3 is TGTGCCAGCAGCCGGTTGTTGGGGTACGAGCAGTACTTC. Encoded protein: CASSRLLGYEQYF. The rearrangement joins TRBV11-2 to TRBJ2-7, with D unclear. Deletions cut 5 bases from V and 4 bases from J, with 12 bases between. The CDR3 is 13 amino acids. Germline V CDR1 and CDR2: SGHAT, FQNNGV.

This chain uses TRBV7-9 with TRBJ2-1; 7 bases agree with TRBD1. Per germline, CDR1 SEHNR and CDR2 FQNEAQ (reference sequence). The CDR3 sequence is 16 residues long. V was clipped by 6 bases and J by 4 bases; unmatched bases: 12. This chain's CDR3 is CASSIETGPLYNEQFF. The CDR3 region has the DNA TGTGCCAGCAGTATTGAGACAGGGCCCCTTTACAATGAGCAGTTCTTC.

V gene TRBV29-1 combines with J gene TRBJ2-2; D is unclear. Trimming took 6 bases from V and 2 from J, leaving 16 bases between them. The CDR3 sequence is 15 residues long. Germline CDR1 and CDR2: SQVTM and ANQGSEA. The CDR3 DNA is TGCAGCGTCGTTCCTAGAGGAGTTAACACCGGGGAGCTGTTTTTT. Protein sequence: CSVVPRGVNTGELFF.

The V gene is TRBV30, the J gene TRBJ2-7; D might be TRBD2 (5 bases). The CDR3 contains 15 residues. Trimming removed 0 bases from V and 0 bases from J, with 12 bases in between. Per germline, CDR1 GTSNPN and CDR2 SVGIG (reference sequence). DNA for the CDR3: TGTGCCTGGAGTGTTGGTGGGGAGAGCTCCTACGAGCAGTACTTC. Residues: CAWSVGGESSYEQYF.